The present entry profiles one T cell receptor beta chain with its context. The antigen remains undetermined. This specimen belongs to a study of beta chain features in type 1 diabetes. General study findings and limits: All four CD4+ subsets from Type 1 diabetes patients carried moderately but significantly shorter TCRB CDR3s. In type 1 diabetes patients, VDJ junctions had fewer insertions; deletions at these junctions were more frequent.

Expressed TCRB transcripts got sequenced, as all isolated RNA was reverse transcribed. The protocol was immunoSEQ multiplex PCR, while the TCRdb copy is restricted to in-frame clones and leaves out a portion. Here the sample spans around 710,000 clones, around 12% being singletons. Source material: naive CD4+ T cells from blood. The source is a man aged 25 to 40 with type 1 diabetes.

As DNA, the CDR3 is TGTGCCAGCAGCGCCTTTTCACGACCCAATGAGCAGTTCTTC. Amino acids: CASSAFSRPNEQFF. This rearrangement joins TRBV7-2 to TRBJ2-1; D gene ambiguous. This CDR3 contains 14 residues. Trimming took 5 bases from V and 6 from J, leaving 14 bases between them. Germline loops: CDR1 SGHTA, CDR2 FQGNSA.